One and the same sample provided the 28 T cell receptor beta chains below, sequenced in a study of T cell repertoires and Cas9 in healthy adults. Sequencing used immunoSEQ multiplex PCR; TCRdb keeps in-frame clones, though not all of them. The sample comprises around 20,000 clones, over 85% of which are singletons, and approximately 0.7% rests with the top ten. The specimen sequenced was CD4+ effector T cells (CD127+, CD25-, CD137-, CD154-) from PBMCs; culture status not recorded. These receptor sequences come from a human donor in good health.

The gene calls are TRBV18 and TRBJ1-1, with D possibly being TRBD1 (6 bases). Germline values: CDR1 KGHSH, CDR2 LQKENI. V was shortened by 2 bases and J by 3 bases, with 10 bases between the two germline ends. CDR3 size: 14 residues. The CDR3 protein is CASSPGGGHTEAFF. In DNA, the CDR3 is TGTGCCAGCTCACCAGGGGGGGGCCACACTGAAGCTTTCTTT. Together with reference TRBV18 and TRBJ1-1, the CDR3 gives the full variable domain: NAGVMQNPRHLVRRRGQEARLRCSPMKGHSHVYWYRQLPEEGLKFMVYLQKENIIDESGMPKERFSAEFPKEGPSILRIQQVVRGDSAAYFCASSPGGGHTEAFFGQGTRLTVV.

V and J are TRBV15 and TRBJ1-1, with D unresolved. Germline V lookup: CDR1 LNHNV, CDR2 YYDKDF (reference sequence). CDR3 size: 13 residues. V lost 1 base and J lost 3, with 6 bases in between. CDR3 loop: CATSRADDTEAFF. The CDR3, as DNA: TGTGCCACCAGCAGAGCCGACGACACTGAAGCTTTCTTT.

This rearrangement joins TRBV19 to TRBJ2-7, with D possibly being TRBD2 (8 bases). CDR1 is LNHDA and CDR2 is SQIVND in the germline V gene (reference sequence). This CDR3 is built from 14 residues. V was cut by 10 bases and J by 4 bases, with 20 bases left in between. The CDR3 DNA reads as TGTGCCACCCGGGAGGGACAGAATAATTACGAGCAGTACTTC. Amino acids: CATREGQNNYEQYF.

This clone appeared once. This chain uses TRBV4-2 with TRBJ1-2; 11 positions match TRBD1. The CDR3 is made up of 16 amino acids. Germline V lookup: CDR1 LGHNA, CDR2 YNFKEQ. V was pared by 0 bases and J by 4 bases, with 4 bases of the junction left unmatched. The CDR3: CASSQDFGTGGYGYTF. In DNA, the CDR3 is TGTGCCAGCAGCCAAGATTTCGGGACAGGGGGCTATGGCTACACCTTC.

The chain is built from TRBV5-1 and TRBJ1-2; no clear D gene. With 5 bases removed from V and 3 bases from J, the gap between germline ends came to 17 bases. The CDR3 has 15 residues. The germline gives CDR1 SGHRS, CDR2 YFSETQ. The CDR3 protein is CASSFNSQIYYGYTF. The DNA for the CDR3 is TGCGCCAGCAGTTTTAATTCACAGATTTACTATGGCTACACCTTC.

The gene calls are TRBV5-1 and TRBJ2-3; D assignment may be TRBD1 or TRBD2 (5 bases each). Germline CDR1 is SGHRS and CDR2 is YFSETQ. This CDR3 has 15 residues. The V and J ends lost 0 bases and 0 bases respectively, with 8 bases between them. The CDR3 region is CASSLGGRSTDTQYF. The DNA of the CDR3 is TGCGCCAGCAGCTTGGGGGGGAGAAGCACAGATACGCAGTATTTT.

In nucleotides, the CDR3 is TGCAGCGTTGCGCAGGGAGGCTATGGCTACACCTTC. The encoded protein is CSVAQGGYGYTF. The genes are TRBV29-1 and TRBJ1-2; tentative D call: TRBD1 (5 bases). The CDR3 loop spans 12 amino acids. V was pared by 4 bases and J by 4 bases, with 10 bases between. CDR1 is SQVTM and CDR2 is ANQGSEA in the germline V gene.

The chain has TRBV7-6 and TRBJ2-3, with TRBD1 as a possible D gene (7 bases). The CDR3 runs to 16 residues. Trimming took 1 base from V and 2 from J, leaving 13 bases between them. Per the germline V gene, CDR1 is SGHVS and CDR2 is FNYEAQ. The CDR3 DNA sequence: TGTGCCAGCAGCTTAGGGAGGGGACAGATCACAGATACGCAGTATTTT. It translates to CASSLGRGQITDTQYF.

The V gene is TRBV30, the J gene TRBJ1-4; 10 bases fit TRBD1. Germline CDR1 GTSNPN, CDR2 SVGIG (reference sequence). V lost 3 bases, J lost 5 bases, and 3 bases stayed unmatched. The length of the CDR3 is 14 residues. The CDR3 is CAWSGQGGNEKLFF. DNA of the CDR3: TGTGCCTGGAGCGGACAGGGGGGGAATGAAAAACTGTTTTTT.

The chain has TRBV7-3 and TRBJ1-1, with D possibly being TRBD1 (5 bases). Germline V gives CDR1 SGHTA, CDR2 FQGTGA. The CDR3 spans 13 residues. V gave up 9 bases and J gave up 6 bases, with 17 bases separating them. CDR3 protein: CASNNGGRSEAFF. CDR3 DNA: TGTGCCAGTAATAACGGGGGGAGGTCTGAAGCTTTCTTT.

This rearrangement joins TRBV27 to TRBJ1-5, with TRBD1 matching 8 bases. Losses at the gene ends were 2 bases for V and 6 bases for J; bases not matched to a gene: 9. This CDR3 has 16 residues. Germline assignment: CDR1 MNHEY and CDR2 SMNVEV (reference sequence). The CDR3 nucleotides are TGTGCCAGCAGTTTAACCCCGGACAGGGCCCGTCAGCCCCAGCATTTT. This gives the protein CASSLTPDRARQPQHF.

The chain links TRBV6-1 to TRBJ2-5, with 8 positions matching TRBD1. The trim removed 5 bases at V and 2 bases at J, leaving 7 bases unmatched. The CDR3 totals 15 residues. The germline V gene encodes CDR1 MNHNS and CDR2 SASEGT. CDR3 coding DNA: TGTGCCAGCAGTACTTTTTGGACAGGGCAAGAGACCCAGTACTTC. This translates into CASSTFWTGQETQYF.

The chain joins TRBV6-5 to TRBJ1-2; D gene unclear. The germline gives CDR1 MNHEY, CDR2 SVGAGI. Trimming removed 2 bases from V and 8 bases from J, with 18 bases in between. The CDR3 totals 15 residues. The CDR3 loop reads CASSYRVEGRQGYTF. The CDR3 nucleotides read TGTGCCAGCAGTTACCGGGTAGAAGGGCGACAAGGCTACACCTTC.

The chain combines TRBV6-6 with TRBJ2-3, with D possibly called TRBD1 or TRBD2 (5 bases each). The V end lost 8 bases, the J end lost 6 bases, and 21 bases lay between the germline ends. The CDR3 is 15 amino acids. CDR1 MNHNY and CDR2 SVGAGI come from the germline V gene (reference sequence). The CDR3 region is CASQKPGTLGDTQYF. The CDR3 bases are TGTGCCAGCCAGAAACCCGGGACCCTGGGGGATACGCAGTATTTT.

The J gene is TRBJ2-1, the V gene TRBV15, with 8 bases lining up with TRBD2. From germline, CDR1 is LNHNV and CDR2 YYDKDF (reference sequence). V lost 5 bases to trimming and J lost 1 base; unmatched junction nucleotides: 1. This CDR3 region has 14 residues. CDR3 coding DNA: TGTGCCACCAGCCCGGGGGGGTCCTACAATGAGCAGTTCTTC. Its protein product is CATSPGGSYNEQFF.

This chain connects TRBV5-4 to TRBJ1-2; perhaps TRBD1 as D (6 bases). From germline, CDR1 is SGHNT and CDR2 YYREEE (reference sequence). The CDR3 is 15 residues long. V lost 1 base to trimming and J lost 6 bases, with 16 bases between them. CDR3 coding DNA: TGTGCCAGCAGCTTGAGGTCCAGGGGTAAGGATGGCTACACCTTC. Encoded protein: CASSLRSRGKDGYTF.

This clone showed up just a few times. V and J are TRBV5-6 and TRBJ1-6, with 9 bases identical to TRBD1. The germline V gene encodes CDR1 SGHDT and CDR2 YYEEEE. Losses at the gene ends were 2 bases for V and 9 bases for J; bases not matched to a gene: 6. The CDR3 spans 15 residues. In DNA form, the CDR3 reads TGTGCCAGCAGCTTTCTTGGGACAGGGACTTCACCCCTCCACTTT. Translating it yields CASSFLGTGTSPLHF.

V usage is TRBV7-9 and J usage is TRBJ1-6, with TRBD1 matching over 7 bases. Trimming took 0 bases from V and 14 from J; bases not matched to a gene: 10. The CDR3 is made up of 15 amino acids. Germline CDR1 and CDR2: SEHNR and FQNEAQ (reference sequence). The CDR3 spells CASSLAQGVIASLHF. CDR3 nucleotides: TGTGCCAGCAGCTTAGCGCAGGGGGTCATAGCATCCCTCCACTTT.

The V and J genes are TRBV6-4 and TRBJ2-6, with unresolved D. The CDR3 totals 16 residues. Germline CDR1 is MRHNA and CDR2 is SNTAGT. Trimming shortened V by 6 bases and J by 0 bases, and 12 bases separated the two germline ends. CDR3 nucleotide sequence: TGTGCCAGCAGCTTACATGGAAGCTCTGGGGCCAACGTCCTGACTTTC. Protein: CASSLHGSSGANVLTF.

This rearrangement joins TRBV27 to TRBJ2-5, with 8 bases identical to TRBD1. Gene TRBJ2-7 matches the end of the DNA better, so the J call may be wrong. The length of the CDR3 is 13 residues. CDR1 is MNHEY, CDR2 SMNVEV, per germline (reference sequence). The CDR3 bases are TGTGCCAGCAGTTCTACAGGGGGCTACGAGCAGTACTTC. This sequence encodes CASSSTGGYEQYF.

The rearrangement links TRBV7-2 to TRBJ2-2; TRBD2 agrees at 9 bases. This CDR3 region has 14 residues. Germline assignment: CDR1 SGHTA and CDR2 FQGNSA. V gave up 5 bases and J gave up 10 bases; unmatched junction bases: 8. The CDR3 is CASSDLAGVEELFF. CDR3 coding DNA: TGTGCCAGCAGCGATTTAGCGGGGGTCGAGGAGCTGTTTTTT.

This rearrangement joins TRBV6-6 to TRBJ1-4, with TRBD1 as a possible D gene (5 bases). Per the germline V gene, CDR1 is MNHNY and CDR2 is SVGAGI (reference sequence). The length of the CDR3 is 16 residues. V lost 2 bases to trimming and J lost 8 bases, with 18 bases between them. Written as DNA, the CDR3 is TGTGCCAGCAGTTACGGGGCAGGGCCCGCGGAAGAAAAACTGTTTTTT. Its translation is CASSYGAGPAEEKLFF.

The chain links TRBV19 to TRBJ2-1; D call uncertain. V shed 3 bases and J shed 5 bases, with 5 bases lying between them. There are 12 residues in the CDR3. Germline V gene data show CDR1 as LNHDA and CDR2 as SQIVND (reference sequence). CDR3 region: CASSITDNEQFF. The CDR3 nucleotides read TGTGCCAGTAGTATTACGGACAATGAGCAGTTCTTC.

The V gene is TRBV5-1, the J gene TRBJ2-2, with D perhaps TRBD1 (5 bases). Germline V gene data show CDR1 as SGHRS and CDR2 as YFSETQ. With 2 bases removed from V and 1 base from J, the gap between germline ends came to 9 bases. The CDR3 spans 15 residues. CDR3 residues: CASSLLGQNTGELFF. The CDR3 bases are TGCGCCAGCAGCTTATTAGGACAGAACACCGGGGAGCTGTTTTTT.

This chain joins TRBV7-8 and TRBJ2-7; D assignment may be TRBD1 or TRBD2 (5 bases each). Trimming took 5 bases from V and 5 from J, leaving 16 bases between them. This CDR3 contains 14 residues. Germline V gene lookup returns CDR1 SGHVS and CDR2 FQNEAQ. The CDR3 DNA is TGTGCCAGCAGCCCGGGACGGTTTACGCACGAGCAGTACTTC. This gives the protein CASSPGRFTHEQYF. The whole variable domain, remainder taken from reference TRBV7-8 and TRBJ2-7, is GAGVSQSPRYKVAKRGQDVALRCDPISGHVSLFWYQQALGQGPEFLTYFQNEAQLDKSGLPSDRFFAERPEGSVSTLKIQRTQQEDSAVYLCASSPGRFTHEQYFGPGTRLTVT.

This chain connects TRBV4-2 to TRBJ1-2; D gene uncertain. Trimming shortened V by 1 base and J by 5 bases, and 11 bases separated the two germline ends. Germline values: CDR1 LGHNA, CDR2 YNFKEQ. CDR3 length equals 14 residues. CDR3 DNA: TGTGCCAGCAGCCAAGTGGGATTTGTGTATGGCTACACCTTC. It encodes CASSQVGFVYGYTF.

The rearrangement uses TRBV6-5 and TRBJ1-1; D may be TRBD1 (6 bases). This CDR3 contains 14 residues. V dropped 5 bases and J dropped 6 bases, with 16 bases sitting between them. In germline, CDR1 is MNHEY, CDR2 SVGAGI. In nucleotides, the CDR3 is TGTGCCAGCAGTCAGTACAGGGCCGGTTCTGAAGCTTTCTTT. It specifies CASSQYRAGSEAFF.

This chain connects TRBV5-6 to TRBJ2-3; D is perhaps TRBD2 (6 bases). This CDR3 contains 15 residues. The ends were cut back, 4 bases at V and 1 base at J, with 13 bases in the middle. CDR1 is SGHDT, CDR2 YYEEEE, per germline. The CDR3: CASSILSGGTDTQYF. The CDR3 coding sequence is TGTGCCAGCAGCATCTTATCGGGGGGCACAGATACGCAGTATTTT.